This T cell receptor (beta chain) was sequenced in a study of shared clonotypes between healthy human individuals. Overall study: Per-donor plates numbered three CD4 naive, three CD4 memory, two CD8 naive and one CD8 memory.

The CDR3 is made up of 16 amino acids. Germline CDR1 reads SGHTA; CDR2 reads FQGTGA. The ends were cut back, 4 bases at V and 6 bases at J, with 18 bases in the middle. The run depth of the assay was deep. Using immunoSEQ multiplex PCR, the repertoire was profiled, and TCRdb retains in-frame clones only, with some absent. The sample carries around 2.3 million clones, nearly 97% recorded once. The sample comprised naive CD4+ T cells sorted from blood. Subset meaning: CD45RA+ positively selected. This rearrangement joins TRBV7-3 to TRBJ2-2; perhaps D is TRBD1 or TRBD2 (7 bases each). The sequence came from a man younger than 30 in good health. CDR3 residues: CASSSTGRAVPGELFF. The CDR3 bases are TGTGCCAGCAGCTCGACAGGGAGGGCCGTGCCCGGGGAGCTGTTTTTT.